This T cell receptor beta chain stems from a study of beta chain features in type 1 diabetes. This CDR3 contains 15 residues. J was trimmed by 1 base and V by 4 bases; bases with no gene match: 5. Germline values: CDR1 MGHRA, CDR2 YSYEKL. The investigators reverse transcribed all of the isolated RNA, so they sequenced expressed TCRB transcripts. Assay used: immunoSEQ multiplex PCR; TCRdb lists only in-frame clones, some missing. This table has some 290,000 clones, around 22% appearing once. A word on this clone: Its target is unknown.

Whole-study results and caveats: Naive, central memory and regulatory TCRB repertoires appeared more similar among patients than healthy donors. Sequencing the cDNA could make cells with high TCR expression show up more than they should. Within each of all four CD4+ subsets, Type 1 diabetes patients had TCRB CDR3s that were moderately but significantly shorter. Patients and controls would be equally affected if PCR favored shorter templates.

Input material: naive CD4+ T cells from blood. The receptor's source is a woman in her 30s with type 1 diabetes. The V and J genes are TRBV4-1 and TRBJ2-7; 9 nucleotides agree with TRBD1. Written as DNA, the CDR3 is TGCGCCAGCAGCCTGTGGGACAGGGATTCCTACGAGCAGTACTTC. Protein sequence: CASSLWDRDSYEQYF.